The 28 T cell receptor beta chains given below trace back to one sample, sequenced in a study of beta chain features in type 1 diabetes. Study results and caveats: Moderate but significant shortening of TCRB CDR3s was recorded in all four CD4+ subsets from Type 1 diabetes patients.

These receptors' targets are unknown. The study reverse transcribed the entire isolated RNA, so it sequenced expressed TCRB transcripts. Assay used: immunoSEQ multiplex PCR; TCRdb lists only in-frame clones, some missing. Of 240,000 or so clones listed, roughly 20% are singletons. The sequencing sample was made of naive CD4+ T cells from blood. These receptors were taken from a woman aged 40 to 49 with type 1 diabetes.

The rearrangement joins TRBV18 to TRBJ2-4; D may be TRBD1 (6 bases). Trimming took off 6 bases at V and 0 bases at J, with 9 bases between the two ends. The germline gives CDR1 KGHSH, CDR2 LQKENI. The CDR3 is made up of 14 amino acids. DNA for the CDR3: TGTGCCAGCTCGGGGGACATAGCCAAAAACATTCAGTACTTC. This encodes CASSGDIAKNIQYF.

The chain couples TRBV5-8 to TRBJ1-5, with TRBD1 as a possible D gene (5 bases). The CDR3 runs to 13 residues. Germline V CDR1 and CDR2: SGHTS, YDEGEE. Trimming removed 2 bases from V and 7 bases from J, with 10 bases in between. CDR3 DNA: TGTGCCAGCAGCTTTCAGGGTGGGCAGCCCCAGCATTTT. It translates to CASSFQGGQPQHF.

The chain employs TRBV28 and TRBJ2-1; 7 bases agree with TRBD2. Germline V lookup: CDR1 MDHEN, CDR2 SYDVKM. V lost 4 bases, J lost 0 bases, and 9 bases stayed unmatched. The CDR3 runs to 17 residues. CDR3 in DNA: TGTGCCAGCAGTTCTAGCTTGGGAGGGAGCTCCTACAATGAGCAGTTCTTC. It is translated as CASSSSLGGSSYNEQFF.

The chain combines TRBV6-5 with TRBJ1-2; D not certain. The CDR3 is 14 residues long. V dropped 0 bases and J dropped 2 bases, with 7 bases sitting between them. Germline-derived CDR1 and CDR2 are MNHEY and SVGAGI. The CDR3: CASSYSTENYGYTF. Written as DNA, the CDR3 is TGTGCCAGCAGTTACTCGACGGAGAACTATGGCTACACCTTC.

This clone has more than one count but fewer than ten. This chain uses TRBV7-2 with TRBJ2-3; D is ambiguous. CDR1 SGHTA and CDR2 FQGNSA come from the germline V gene. V was shortened by 5 bases and J by 4 bases, with 10 bases between the two germline ends. This CDR3 spans 13 amino acids. The CDR3 region has the DNA TGTGCCAGCAGCATGCAGGTTTCAGATACGCAGTATTTT. It codes for CASSMQVSDTQYF.

This clone appeared a few times. V gene TRBV18 combines with J gene TRBJ2-7; D not resolved. The V gene lost 6 bases and the J gene lost 2 bases, with 5 bases spanning the gap. The CDR3 is 11 amino acids. Germline V gene sequence: CDR1 KGHSH, CDR2 LQKENI. The CDR3 loop is CASSSAYEQYF. For the CDR3, the DNA is TGTGCCAGCTCTTCCGCCTACGAGCAGTACTTC.

The V and J genes are TRBV7-3 and TRBJ2-5, with D perhaps TRBD2 (7 bases). Trimming stripped 4 bases from V and 1 base from J, with 10 bases between. This CDR3 is built from 14 residues. Germline values: CDR1 SGHTA, CDR2 FQGTGA. This CDR3 reads CASSSGGAQETQYF. The CDR3 DNA sequence: TGTGCCAGCAGCTCTGGGGGGGCCCAAGAGACCCAGTACTTC. Supplemented by reference TRBV7-3 and TRBJ2-5, the full variable domain reads GAGVSQTPSNKVTEKGKYVELRCDPISGHTALYWYRQSLGQGPEFLIYFQGTGAADDSGLPNDRFFAVRPEGSVSTLKIQRTERGDSAVYLCASSSGGAQETQYFGPGTRLLVL.

The V and J genes are TRBV29-1 and TRBJ1-2; D is unresolved. The germline V gene has CDR1 SQVTM and CDR2 ANQGSEA. This CDR3 spans 14 amino acids. The V end was cut by 3 bases, the J end by 4 bases, with 15 bases between. CDR3 loop: CSVDGEASRYGYTF. The CDR3 region has the DNA TGCAGCGTTGATGGAGAGGCAAGTCGCTATGGCTACACCTTC. Full variable domain (rest looked up from reference TRBV29-1 and TRBJ1-2): SAVISQKPSRDICQRGTSLTIQCQVDSQVTMMFWYRQQPGQSLTLIATANQGSEATYESGFVIDKFPISRPNLTFSTLTVSNMSPEDSSIYLCSVDGEASRYGYTFGSGTRLTVV.

V and J are TRBV30 and TRBJ2-4; the D gene is possibly TRBD1 (6 bases). The CDR3 has 13 residues. V lost 3 bases, J lost 3 bases, and 9 bases lay in between. Germline CDR1 and CDR2: GTSNPN and SVGIG (reference sequence). CDR3 sequence (DNA): TGTGCCTGGAGAGACAGGTTCAAAAACATTCAGTACTTC. It codes for CAWRDRFKNIQYF.

In the case of this clone: This CDR3 is also generated by other DNA sequences in the sample. V and J are TRBV7-2 and TRBJ2-7, with no clear D. V was shortened by 1 base and J by 2 bases, with 3 bases between the two germline ends. CDR1 and CDR2 from the germline V gene are SGHTA and FQGNSA. The CDR3 is 12 residues long. CDR3 protein: CASSLVTYEQYF. CDR3 sequence (DNA): TGTGCCAGCAGCTTAGTTACCTACGAGCAGTACTTC.

In this sample, this clone turned up a few times. The V and J genes are TRBV28 and TRBJ2-5; D call uncertain. CDR1 is MDHEN, CDR2 SYDVKM, per germline. The V gene lost 6 bases and the J gene lost 5 bases, with 25 bases spanning the gap. The CDR3 runs 17 residues. This CDR3 reads CASSPLSGRVGGETQYF. CDR3 DNA: TGTGCCAGCAGCCCCCTAAGTGGGCGAGTCGGTGGGGAGACCCAGTACTTC. The full variable domain, in which reference TRBV28 and TRBJ2-5 provide the parts outside the CDR3, is DVKVTQSSRYLVKRTGEKVFLECVQDMDHENMFWYRQDPGLGLRLIYFSYDVKMKEKGDIPEGYSVSREKKERFSLILESASTNQTSMYLCASSPLSGRVGGETQYFGPGTRLLVL.

This clone has just a few counts. The chain joins TRBV7-2 to TRBJ1-2, with D possibly being TRBD1 (5 bases). The CDR3 contains 14 residues. CDR1 SGHTA and CDR2 FQGNSA come from the germline V gene. Trimming pared 1 base from V and 4 bases from J, leaving 10 bases between. The DNA for the CDR3 is TGTGCCAGCAGCTTAGGACCAGGGATCTATGGCTACACCTTC. This translates into CASSLGPGIYGYTF.

The rearrangement links TRBV7-2 to TRBJ1-1, with a weak D call TRBD1 (6 bases). The V end lost 6 bases, the J end lost 6 bases, and 14 bases lay between the germline ends. This CDR3 is 13 amino acids long. Germline assignment: CDR1 SGHTA and CDR2 FQGNSA. The CDR3: CASRFTGTPEAFF. For the CDR3, the DNA is TGTGCCAGCAGATTTACCGGGACACCTGAAGCTTTCTTT.

V usage is TRBV4-2 and J usage is TRBJ1-2, with D perhaps matching TRBD1 (5 bases). The length of the CDR3 is 13 residues. Trimming left V 4 bases short and J 6 bases short, with 12 bases between. Germline assignment: CDR1 LGHNA and CDR2 YNFKEQ. The chain's CDR3 is CASSPTPTDGYTF. The DNA for the CDR3 is TGTGCCAGCAGCCCGACCCCGACAGATGGCTACACCTTC.

V and J are TRBV5-8 and TRBJ1-4, with D possibly being TRBD1 (6 bases). The V end was cut by 4 bases, the J end by 2 bases, with 12 bases between. The CDR3 length is 15 residues. From germline, CDR1 is SGHTS and CDR2 YDEGEE. CDR3 bases: TGTGCCAGCAGCCTCCGGACAGTTACTAATGAAAAACTGTTTTTT. Its protein is CASSLRTVTNEKLFF. Using reference TRBV5-8 and TRBJ1-4 for the parts outside the CDR3, the full variable domain is EAGVTQSPTHLIKTRGQQATLRCSPISGHTSVYWYQQALGLGLQFLLWYDEGEERNRGNFPPRFSGRQFPNYSSELNVNALELEDSALYLCASSLRTVTNEKLFFGSGTQLSVL.

The chain carries TRBV27 and TRBJ2-7; 9 bases line up with TRBD1. Germline trimming cut 4 bases from V and 3 bases from J; bases unmatched to any gene: 4. The length of the CDR3 is 14 residues. Germline V gives CDR1 MNHEY, CDR2 SMNVEV (reference sequence). CDR3 sequence (DNA): TGTGCCAGCAGTTATCGGGACAGGGACTACGAGCAGTACTTC. Translated, it gives CASSYRDRDYEQYF.

The chain couples TRBV28 to TRBJ2-7; maybe TRBD1 (6 bases). The CDR3 has 15 amino acids. Germline V gives CDR1 MDHEN, CDR2 SYDVKM. V lost 6 bases, J lost 7 bases, and 22 bases lay in between. DNA of the CDR3: TGTGCCAGCAGGCCGCCCAGGGGAGTGGCAAGGGAGCAGTACTTC. Protein: CASRPPRGVAREQYF.

This clone was seen only a few times. CDR3 region: CAWSGGSYNEQFF. The CDR3 nucleotides read TGTGCCTGGAGCGGCGGGTCATACAATGAGCAGTTCTTC. This rearrangement joins TRBV30 to TRBJ2-1, with D perhaps TRBD2 (5 bases). CDR1 and CDR2 (germline): GTSNPN, SVGIG (reference sequence). The CDR3 runs to 13 residues. Trimming cost V 3 bases and J 4 bases, with 10 bases left between them.

The genes are TRBV19 and TRBJ2-2; unclear D gene. CDR1 is LNHDA, CDR2 SQIVND, per germline (reference sequence). The CDR3 has 12 residues. Trimming took off 6 bases at V and 5 bases at J, with 7 bases between the two ends. The CDR3 nucleotides read TGTGCCAGTAGCTACGGGACCGGGGAGCTGTTTTTT. Translating gives CASSYGTGELFF.

A few counts support this clone. The rearrangement links TRBV19 to TRBJ2-7, with 7 bases fitting TRBD1. The CDR3 runs to 15 residues. J lost 0 bases, V lost 5 bases, and 7 bases had no gene match. Germline-derived CDR1 and CDR2 are LNHDA and SQIVND (reference sequence). The CDR3 coding sequence is TGTGCCAGTAGTCAGCCGGGACAGCGCTCCTACGAGCAGTACTTC. It codes for CASSQPGQRSYEQYF. Looking up the rest from reference TRBV19 and TRBJ2-7 gives the full variable domain: DGGITQSPKYLFRKEGQNVTLSCEQNLNHDAMYWYRQDPGQGLRLIYYSQIVNDFQKGDIAEGYSVSREKKESFPLTVTSAQKNPTAFYLCASSQPGQRSYEQYFGPGTRLTVT.

The V and J genes are TRBV28 and TRBJ1-4; D not certain. Germline V gene sequence: CDR1 MDHEN, CDR2 SYDVKM. The CDR3 contains 12 residues. V was trimmed by 6 bases and J by 10 bases, leaving 12 bases between them. Written as DNA, the CDR3 is TGTGCCAGCAGCTATCTGGAGCGAAAACTGTTTTTT. Translated, it gives CASSYLERKLFF.

This clone was seen only a few times. The chain uses TRBV28 and TRBJ1-2, with 10 bases lining up with TRBD1. This CDR3 comprises 17 residues. The V and J ends lost 5 bases and 8 bases, in that order; junction bases with no gene match: 17. Germline assignment: CDR1 MDHEN and CDR2 SYDVKM. CDR3 coding DNA: TGTGCCAGCAGTGGCCCGGGGACAGGGGATTTTCTCATGGGCTACACCTTC. It translates to CASSGPGTGDFLMGYTF.

This clone was seen more than once but under ten times. The chain joins TRBV28 to TRBJ2-7, with 10 bases fitting TRBD1. Germline CDR1 is MDHEN and CDR2 is SYDVKM. The trim removed 6 bases at V and 5 bases at J, leaving 4 bases unmatched. This CDR3 contains 13 residues. This CDR3 reads CASSQTGGNEQYF. DNA for the CDR3: TGTGCCAGCAGCCAGACAGGGGGCAACGAGCAGTACTTC.

The gene calls are TRBV19 and TRBJ1-5, with 10 bases lining up with TRBD1. In germline, CDR1 is LNHDA, CDR2 SQIVND (reference sequence). This CDR3 is 14 amino acids long. J gave up 4 bases and V 4 bases, and 1 base lay outside the gene matches. The DNA of the CDR3 is TGTGCCAGTAGTAAGGACAGGGGGAATCAGCCCCAGCATTTT. It specifies CASSKDRGNQPQHF.

The V gene is TRBV4-3, the J gene TRBJ2-1; 7 nucleotides agree with TRBD1. The length of the CDR3 is 16 residues. Germline CDR1 and CDR2: LGHNA and YSLEER. V trimming: 4 bases; J trimming: 2 bases; junction bases outside the gene matches: 8. CDR3 DNA sequence: TGCGCCAGCAGCCCCTTCTCCGGGACAGCCTACAATGAGCAGTTCTTC. It is translated as CASSPFSGTAYNEQFF.

This clone was observed a few times. The rearrangement links TRBV15 to TRBJ2-3; D gene uncertain. Looked up from germline, CDR1 is LNHNV and CDR2 is YYDKDF (reference sequence). The CDR3 runs to 13 residues. V lost 6 bases and J lost 5, with 12 bases in between. The chain's CDR3 is CATSQASGDTQYF. The CDR3 region has the DNA TGTGCCACCAGTCAAGCGTCGGGAGATACGCAGTATTTT.

Only a few counts were recorded for this clone. This chain joins TRBV10-2 and TRBJ2-1; tentatively, D is TRBD2 (6 bases). CDR1 is WSHSY and CDR2 is SAAADI in the germline V gene. The CDR3 spans 13 residues. V was pared by 8 bases and J by 6 bases, with 14 bases between. CDR3 sequence (DNA): TGCGCCAGCTCCCCACGACTAGTCAATGAGCAGTTCTTC. This codes for CASSPRLVNEQFF.

The V and J genes are TRBV9 and TRBJ1-1; D gene unclear. V was trimmed by 6 bases and J by 3 bases, leaving 21 bases between them. CDR1 SGDLS and CDR2 YYNGEE come from the germline V gene. There are 16 residues in the CDR3. The CDR3 nucleotides read TGTGCCAGCACCCGGGGAGGACCCAATTATGACACTGAAGCTTTCTTT. Amino acids: CASTRGGPNYDTEAFF. Filled out from reference TRBV9 and TRBJ1-1, the complete variable domain reads DSGVTQTPKHLITATGQRVTLRCSPRSGDLSVYWYQQSLDQGLQFLIQYYNGEERAKGNILERFSAQQFPDLHSELNLSSLELGDSALYFCASTRGGPNYDTEAFFGQGTRLTVV.